The source of this TCR beta chain is a study of T cell responses to AZD1222 COVID-19 vaccine. Study at large: Combined were second doses at about 4 or about 12 weeks.

Concerning this clone itself: The antigen is unknown.

Germline values: CDR1 SGHAT, CDR2 FQNNGV. The CDR3 covers 15 residues. Trimming removed 8 bases from V and 6 bases from J; junction bases left unmatched: 10. Overall study results and limits: Clonal diversity may have been underestimated, and the donors were mostly white British, with more females than males. Nearly half of the spike-specific TCRs reportedly recognize variant regions that carry no mutations. Repertoire sampling occurred only after the peak T cell response.

Data came from immunoSEQ multiplex PCR; TCRdb stores just in-frame clones and leaves some out. The repertoire has about 110,000 clones, about 85% of them found once; the top ten carry under 3.5%. The specimen was peripheral blood, collected on day 0 of AZD1222 vaccination. This receptor was identified in an adult in good health. The chain employs TRBV11-2 and TRBJ2-1, with TRBD2 identical over 10 bases. The CDR3 here is CASGLLAGEINEQFF. The CDR3 nucleotides are TGTGCCAGCGGCCTTCTAGCGGGAGAAATCAATGAGCAGTTCTTC.